A selection of T cell receptor beta chains follows, all from one sample in a study of cytomegalovirus exposure and HLA in healthy donors. Only in-frame clones appear in the TCRdb table, and some are missing; sequencing was by immunoSEQ multiplex PCR. This table has about 110,000 clones, more than 70% appearing once. The sample was PBMCs. The receptors derive from a woman under 30 in good health and CMV-seronegative. CDR3s include the opening cysteine and the closing phenylalanine or tryptophan. Fields, in order: clone size, J gene, V gene, D gene, CDR3 protein, CDR3 DNA. The D gene is left open where the match is weak. A clone size is listed for some rows: how often the clone was seen (once, few, many), or a class if it is expanded.

clone size: .; J gene: TRBJ1-5; V gene: TRBV18; D gene: TRBD1; CDR3 protein: CASSPQPGQGNYSNQPQHF; CDR3 DNA: TGTGCCAGCTCACCCCAGCCGGGACAGGGAAACTATAGCAATCAGCCCCAGCATTTT
clone size: .; J gene: TRBJ1-2; V gene: TRBV19; D gene: TRBD1; CDR3 protein: CASTLGQGPYGYTF; CDR3 DNA: TGTGCCAGTACCCTCGGACAGGGCCCATATGGCTACACCTTC
clone size: .; J gene: TRBJ2-3; V gene: TRBV5-1; D gene: TRBD1; CDR3 protein: CASSLEVRGRVTDTQYF; CDR3 DNA: TGCGCCAGCAGCTTGGAGGTTAGGGGGCGCGTGACAGATACGCAGTATTTT
clone size: .; J gene: TRBJ2-7; V gene: TRBV5-1; D gene: TRBD1; CDR3 protein: CASSLGARGREQYF; CDR3 DNA: TGCGCCAGCAGCTTGGGGGCCAGGGGGCGTGAGCAGTACTTC
clone size: .; J gene: TRBJ2-5; V gene: TRBV5-1; D gene: TRBD2; CDR3 protein: CASSPTSGRARETQYF; CDR3 DNA: TGCGCCAGCAGCCCGACTAGCGGGAGGGCCCGAGAGACCCAGTACTTC
clone size: .; J gene: TRBJ2-3; V gene: TRBV4-1; D gene: TRBD2; CDR3 protein: CASSHRGLAVTDTQYF; CDR3 DNA: TGCGCCAGCAGCCATAGGGGACTAGCGGTAACAGATACGCAGTATTTT
clone size: few; J gene: TRBJ1-2; V gene: TRBV10-2; D gene: TRBD1; CDR3 protein: CASSPDRGRSYGYTF; CDR3 DNA: TGCGCCAGCAGCCCTGACAGGGGGCGAAGCTATGGCTACACCTTC
clone size: .; J gene: TRBJ1-1; V gene: TRBV29-1; D gene: TRBD1; CDR3 protein: CSARDRQRTEAFF; CDR3 DNA: TGCAGCGCCCGGGACAGACAGCGCACTGAAGCTTTCTTT
clone size: .; J gene: TRBJ1-4; V gene: TRBV5-1; D gene: .; CDR3 protein: CASRTLRGEKLFF; CDR3 DNA: TGCGCCAGCAGAACCCTACGGGGTGAAAAACTGTTTTTT
clone size: .; J gene: TRBJ2-7; V gene: TRBV2; D gene: TRBD2; CDR3 protein: CAGQREDEQYF; CDR3 DNA: TGTGCCGGCCAGCGGGAAGATGAGCAGTACTTC
clone size: .; J gene: TRBJ2-7; V gene: TRBV30; D gene: TRBD2; CDR3 protein: CATRTSGYEQYF; CDR3 DNA: TGTGCCACACGGACTAGCGGATACGAGCAGTACTTC
clone size: once; J gene: TRBJ2-5; V gene: TRBV5-1; D gene: .; CDR3 protein: CASRLTGQQETQYF; CDR3 DNA: TGCGCCAGCCGACTTACTGGACAGCAAGAGACCCAGTACTTC
clone size: .; J gene: TRBJ1-1; V gene: TRBV2; D gene: .; CDR3 protein: CASSDYVGRTEAFF; CDR3 DNA: TGTGCCAGCAGTGACTATGTTGGGAGGACTGAAGCTTTCTTT
clone size: .; J gene: TRBJ1-5; V gene: TRBV20-1; D gene: .; CDR3 protein: CSATDRIQHF; CDR3 DNA: TGCAGTGCTACCGACAGGATCCAGCATTTT
clone size: once; J gene: TRBJ2-3; V gene: TRBV5-1; D gene: TRBD2; CDR3 protein: CASSLEAGADTQYF; CDR3 DNA: TGCGCCAGCAGCTTGGAAGCGGGGGCAGATACGCAGTATTTT
clone size: .; J gene: TRBJ1-2; V gene: TRBV7-9; D gene: .; CDR3 protein: CASSGGRATGYTF; CDR3 DNA: TGTGCCAGCAGTGGGGGCAGGGCGACTGGCTACACCTTC
clone size: .; J gene: TRBJ2-7; V gene: TRBV19; D gene: TRBD1; CDR3 protein: CASLGDRAYEQYF; CDR3 DNA: TGTGCCAGCCTCGGGGACAGGGCCTACGAGCAGTACTTC
clone size: few; J gene: TRBJ1-2; V gene: TRBV5-4; D gene: .; CDR3 protein: CASSLVKGGEGYTF; CDR3 DNA: TGTGCCAGCAGCTTGGTTAAGGGAGGGGAAGGCTACACCTTC
clone size: .; J gene: TRBJ1-1; V gene: TRBV5-4; D gene: .; CDR3 protein: CASSLQTRNTEAFF; CDR3 DNA: TGTGCCAGCAGCTTGCAAACGCGAAACACTGAAGCTTTCTTT
clone size: .; J gene: TRBJ2-3; V gene: TRBV2; D gene: .; CDR3 protein: CASSGRATDTQYF; CDR3 DNA: TGTGCCAGCAGTGGTAGAGCCACAGATACGCAGTATTTT
clone size: .; J gene: TRBJ1-1; V gene: TRBV30; D gene: .; CDR3 protein: CAWSVLETENTEAFF; CDR3 DNA: TGTGCCTGGAGTGTACTGGAGACAGAAAACACTGAAGCTTTCTTT
clone size: .; J gene: TRBJ2-3; V gene: TRBV20-1; D gene: .; CDR3 protein: CSASQMYTQYF; CDR3 DNA: TGCAGTGCTTCCCAGATGTATACGCAGTATTTT
clone size: .; J gene: TRBJ2-3; V gene: TRBV19; D gene: TRBD2; CDR3 protein: CASSIGQTRSSGHNTQYF; CDR3 DNA: TGTGCCAGTAGTATAGGCCAGACGAGGTCTAGCGGGCATAATACGCAGTATTTT
clone size: .; J gene: TRBJ2-1; V gene: TRBV28; D gene: .; CDR3 protein: CASTPEGAVSYNEQFF; CDR3 DNA: TGTGCCAGCACTCCGGAGGGAGCCGTCTCCTACAATGAGCAGTTCTTC
clone size: .; J gene: TRBJ1-2; V gene: TRBV7-9; D gene: .; CDR3 protein: CASSLSAANYGYTF; CDR3 DNA: TGTGCCAGCAGCTTAAGTGCGGCTAACTATGGCTACACCTTC
clone size: .; J gene: TRBJ1-5; V gene: TRBV28; D gene: TRBD1; CDR3 protein: CASRPGGLNQPQHF; CDR3 DNA: TGTGCCAGCAGGCCAGGGGGACTCAATCAGCCCCAGCATTTT
clone size: .; J gene: TRBJ2-2; V gene: TRBV10-1; D gene: .; CDR3 protein: CASSGVERGLNTGELFF; CDR3 DNA: TGCGCCAGCAGTGGGGTTGAACGGGGATTGAACACCGGGGAGCTGTTTTTT
clone size: .; J gene: TRBJ2-3; V gene: TRBV4-2; D gene: .; CDR3 protein: CASSQSSSESTDTQYF; CDR3 DNA: TGTGCCAGCAGCCAGTCGTCTAGCGAAAGCACAGATACGCAGTATTTT
clone size: .; J gene: TRBJ1-2; V gene: TRBV11-2; D gene: TRBD1; CDR3 protein: CASSLGQGGLTIF; CDR3 DNA: TGTGCCAGCAGCTTAGGTCAGGGGGGCCTTACCATCTTC
clone size: .; J gene: TRBJ2-7; V gene: TRBV27; D gene: .; CDR3 protein: CASTSDRDYEQYF; CDR3 DNA: TGTGCCAGCACCTCGGACAGAGATTACGAGCAGTACTTC
clone size: .; J gene: TRBJ2-3; V gene: TRBV11-2; D gene: TRBD2; CDR3 protein: CASSQSLAGVGTDTQYF; CDR3 DNA: TGTGCCAGCAGCCAAAGTCTAGCGGGGGTGGGTACGGATACGCAGTATTTT
clone size: .; J gene: TRBJ1-5; V gene: TRBV7-3; D gene: .; CDR3 protein: CASSLRRRGLQPQHF; CDR3 DNA: TGTGCCAGCAGCTTAAGGAGGCGGGGGCTACAGCCCCAGCATTTT
clone size: .; J gene: TRBJ1-1; V gene: TRBV5-1; D gene: TRBD1; CDR3 protein: CATRPGQTNTEAFF; CDR3 DNA: TGCGCCACCAGGCCGGGACAGACGAACACTGAAGCTTTCTTT
clone size: .; J gene: TRBJ1-3; V gene: TRBV9; D gene: .; CDR3 protein: CASSVELSGDKGNTIYF; CDR3 DNA: TGTGCCAGCAGCGTAGAGCTCTCCGGGGATAAAGGAAACACCATATATTTT
clone size: .; J gene: TRBJ2-2; V gene: TRBV9; D gene: .; CDR3 protein: CASSVGGGDLRTGELFF; CDR3 DNA: TGTGCCAGCAGCGTAGGAGGCGGGGACCTTCGAACCGGGGAGCTGTTTTTT
clone size: once; J gene: TRBJ1-4; V gene: TRBV15; D gene: .; CDR3 protein: CATSRAELRPGEKLFF; CDR3 DNA: TGTGCCACCAGCAGAGCCGAACTCAGACCAGGGGAAAAACTGTTTTTT
clone size: .; J gene: TRBJ1-5; V gene: TRBV28; D gene: .; CDR3 protein: CASSLRVDRSQGNQPQHF; CDR3 DNA: TGTGCCAGCAGTTTAAGGGTTGACAGGAGCCAAGGGAATCAGCCCCAGCATTTT
clone size: .; J gene: TRBJ1-4; V gene: TRBV28; D gene: .; CDR3 protein: CASISGGGSEKLFF; CDR3 DNA: TGTGCCAGCATTTCGGGAGGCGGTAGTGAAAAACTGTTTTTT
clone size: .; J gene: TRBJ2-7; V gene: TRBV7-2; D gene: .; CDR3 protein: CASSLAWGGVNEQYF; CDR3 DNA: TGTGCCAGCAGCTTAGCATGGGGGGGCGTTAACGAGCAGTACTTC